This T cell receptor (beta chain) came from a study of blood T cell repertoires in COVID-19. Across the study: Researchers got acute and convalescent COVID-19 samples from the United States, Italy and Spain. T cells, B-cell-depleted T cells, or PBMCs supplied cDNA or gDNA.

V lost 6 bases and J lost 1, with 16 bases in between. Germline lookup yields CDR1 MNHNY and CDR2 SVGAGI (reference sequence). This CDR3 is built from 16 residues. Authors' methods: Amplification of reference gene primers provided the estimated nucleated cell counts. Profiled with immunoSEQ multiplex PCR; TCRdb holds only in-frame clones, not every one. That table is the source of V, J and clone size, and D and trimming were worked out from the DNA. The sample has some 240,000 clones, roughly 75% seen once. This clonotype was obtained from an older woman with acute or convalescent COVID-19. The V call is TRBV6-6, the J call TRBJ1-3; D is perhaps TRBD1 (5 bases). Sequences were obtained from peripheral blood. Here the CDR3 reads CASSPGETLSGNTIYF. The CDR3 DNA follows: TGTGCCAGCAGCCCGGGGGAGACACTTTCTGGAAACACCATATATTTT.